The 8 T cell receptor beta chains presented below share a single source sample, sequenced in a study of metastatic and nonmetastatic thyroid tumors. TCRdb re-called the PCR reads through MiXCR. This repertoire shows 15,000 to 20,000 clones, 20% to 25% found once; its top ten account for around 7.5%. No treatment of any kind had been given to any patient before thyroid surgery. Source material: adjacent normal tissue. These receptors all stem from a female donor with papillary thyroid cancer or a benign thyroid nodule (not recorded which). Some clones in this sample may be carry-over from other donors' samples.

CDR3 sequence: CSATQGTSSQETQYF. CDR3 bases: TGCAGTGCTACCCAGGGGACTAGCAGTCAAGAGACCCAGTACTTC. The rearrangement joins TRBV20-1 to TRBJ2-5; 9 nucleotides match TRBD2. The V gene's germline CDR1 is DFQATT and CDR2 SNEGSKA (reference sequence). V lost 4 bases to trimming and J lost 2 bases; unmatched junction nucleotides: 8. This CDR3 comprises 15 residues.

This clone was found once. This CDR3 reads CASSSLGYRTEAFF. CDR3 coding DNA: TGTGCCAGCAGCTCTCTGGGATATCGCACTGAAGCTTTCTTT. This chain joins TRBV11-3 and TRBJ1-1; D is unclear. With 4 bases removed from V and 4 bases from J, the gap between germline ends came to 13 bases. Germline V lookup: CDR1 SGHNT, CDR2 YENEEA. CDR3 length equals 14 residues.

In its sample, this clone ranks as medium-sized (0.01 to 0.1%). The chain uses TRBV6-2 or TRBV6-3 and TRBJ2-7, with a tentative D call TRBD2 (6 bases). The V and J ends lost 2 bases and 2 bases respectively, with 16 bases between them. Germline assignment: CDR1 MNHEY and CDR2 SVGEGT. This CDR3 is 16 amino acids long. The CDR3 DNA is TGTGCCAGCAGTTACCGCCTAGCGTATACGACCTACGAGCAGTACTTC. Amino acids: CASSYRLAYTTYEQYF.

This clone was seen more than once but under ten times. V and J are TRBV12-3 or TRBV12-4 and TRBJ2-1; D assignment may be TRBD1 or TRBD2 (5 bases each). The CDR3 totals 14 residues. With 1 base removed from V and 6 bases from J, the gap between germline ends came to 10 bases. In DNA form, the CDR3 reads TGTGCCAGCAGTTTAGGGGCAGGGAGCAATGAGCAGTTCTTC. Translation: CASSLGAGSNEQFF.

V usage is TRBV20-1 and J usage is TRBJ2-7; 14 bases map to TRBD2. V shed 4 bases and J 0 bases; nucleotides not matched to a gene: 8. Germline CDR1 and CDR2: DFQATT and SNEGSKA (reference sequence). The CDR3 length is 17 residues. CDR3 amino acids: CSAKGLAGVYSSYEQYF. CDR3 bases: TGCAGTGCTAAGGGACTAGCGGGAGTCTATTCCTCCTACGAGCAGTACTTC.

This clone is judged medium-sized. The V and J genes are TRBV6-1 and TRBJ1-6, with 7 bases matching TRBD1. The length of the CDR3 is 15 residues. V shed 5 bases, J shed 7 bases, and the junction held 8 bases outside the gene matches. The germline V gene encodes CDR1 MNHNS and CDR2 SASEGT. The CDR3 DNA is TGTGCCAGCAGTCCCCTGGGACAGAGAAATTCACCCCTCCACTTT. Protein sequence: CASSPLGQRNSPLHF.

The chain employs TRBV20-1 and TRBJ1-2; D uncertain. Trimming cost V 0 bases and J 2 bases, with 10 bases left between them. Germline values: CDR1 DFQATT, CDR2 SNEGSKA (reference sequence). The CDR3 contains 14 residues. The DNA for the CDR3 is TGCAGTGCTAGAGACCCAGTCATCAACTATGGCTACACCTTC. Amino acids: CSARDPVINYGYTF.

Turning to this clone: The CDR3 does not end in the conserved phenylalanine or tryptophan, so this is likely a read error. The V call is TRBV28, the J call TRBJ2-7; 7 bases match TRBD2. Germline values: CDR1 MDHEN, CDR2 SYDVKM. CDR3 length: 12 residues. For the CDR3, the DNA is TGTGCCAGAAGTTTGGGAGGGGACCAGCAGTACTTG. Translating gives CARSLGGDQQYL.